This T cell receptor (beta chain) was sequenced during a study of blood T cells in healthy people across ages. This clonotype was detected ten times or more. Antigen unknown. Using a J-beta primer mix together with a sample-barcoded 5' primer, a second PCR was run for roughly 6 to 11 cycles. In TCRdb, the 5' RACE reads were re-called with MiXCR into one record per CDR3 protein. The table lists some 1.5 million distinct CDR3 sequences, 28% of them singletons. Study-level points and caveats: Fewer expanded clones and more diversity marked long-lived versus aged donors.

Germline V gives CDR1 DFQATT, CDR2 SNEGSKA (reference sequence). With 3 bases clipped from V and 0 bases from J, the junction kept 2 bases outside the gene matches. There are 14 residues in the CDR3. This clonotype was sampled from a woman in her twenties or thirties in good health. The material sequenced was blood. The gene calls are TRBV20-1 and TRBJ2-5, with 9 bases fitting TRBD1. CDR3 protein: CSARGQGHQETQYF. The CDR3, as DNA: TGCAGTGCTAGGGGACAGGGACACCAAGAGACCCAGTACTTC.